This T cell receptor beta chain is drawn from a study of T-cell reconstitution after alpha-beta-depleted transplantation in children. A TCRbeta library incorporating unique molecular identifiers was prepared. A single record per CDR3 protein comes from TCRdb applying MiXCR to the PCR reads. The table has some 590,000 distinct CDR3 sequences, approximately 10% seen once. V dropped 7 bases and J dropped 5; count of bases not matched to a gene: 8. The CDR3 consists of 15 residues. There are many counts of this clonotype. The sample was PBMCs from the stem cell graft donor, taken from the stem cell graft. The rearrangement uses TRBV12-3 or TRBV12-4 and TRBJ2-3; 11 bases align to TRBD2. The source is a human donor who donated a stem cell graft to a child with acute myeloid leukemia. CDR3 loop: CASTQLAGVGDTQYF. The CDR3 DNA is TGTGCCAGCACTCAACTAGCGGGAGTTGGAGATACGCAGTATTTT.